This TCR beta chain was sequenced for a study of blood T cells in healthy people across ages. Study-wide findings and caveats: Older individuals had lower TCR beta diversity per million T cells (the decline was roughly linear).

The CDR3 has 12 residues. Looked up from germline, CDR1 is SQVTM and CDR2 is ANQGSEA. Trimming pared 2 bases from V and 4 bases from J, leaving 8 bases between. At least ten counts were recorded for this clonotype. As yet, its antigen is unknown. Sample-barcoded 5' priming and a J-beta primer mix drove a second PCR of 7 to 11 cycles. TCRdb reprocessed the 5' RACE reads with MiXCR, giving one entry per CDR3 protein. The sample has a few hundred thousand distinct CDR3 sequences; 50% to 60% are singletons. The chain is built from TRBV29-1 and TRBJ1-2, with D tentatively TRBD1 (5 bases). The clonotype was recovered from a man aged 55 to 70 in good health. The source material was blood. The CDR3 is CSVEQGSYGYTF. The CDR3 region has the DNA TGCAGCGTTGAACAGGGTAGCTATGGCTACACCTTC.